There are many counts of the clone carrying this T cell receptor beta chain. Its specificity is not known. CDR1 is MDHEN, CDR2 SYDVKM, per germline. V was shortened by 6 bases and J by 6 bases, with 15 bases between the two germline ends. This CDR3 spans 14 amino acids. This sample was included in a study of T cell responses to AZD1222 COVID-19 vaccine. Findings of the study overall: The repertoires were collected only after the peak T cell response. Nearly half of unique spike-specific TCRs reportedly avoided B.1.351 and B.1.1.7 mutated regions. Mostly white British, mostly female donors; authors suggested clonal diversity may be underestimated.

Libraries were prepared by immunoSEQ multiplex PCR; TCRdb keeps only in-frame clonotypes and omits some of them. Among approximately 130,000 clones listed, 70% to 90% were seen once. This material consisted of peripheral blood, taken on day 0 of AZD1222 vaccination. The TCR sequence derives from an adult in good health. The V call is TRBV28, the J call TRBJ1-5; D gene uncertain. The CDR3: CASRRTSPGQPQHF. Written as DNA, the CDR3 is TGTGCCAGCAGACGAACTTCCCCAGGTCAGCCCCAGCATTTT.